The 24 T cell receptor beta chains presented below share a single source sample, sequenced in a study of T cells after yellow fever vaccination. TCRdb called the 5' RACE reads again in MiXCR, with one record for every CDR3 protein. This table has about 75,000 distinct CDR3 sequences, about 7.2% appearing once. The sample consisted of CD8+ T cells sorted from PBMCs, taken 10 to 11 days after the first yellow fever vaccination. The receptors here all came from a young man who received the YFV17D yellow fever vaccine.

This clonotype was counted ten times or more. This chain uses TRBV6-1 with TRBJ1-2; 10 nucleotides align to TRBD1. V shed 8 bases and J 6 bases; nucleotides not matched to a gene: 12. This CDR3 comprises 15 residues. The V gene's germline CDR1 is MNHNS and CDR2 SASEGT. In nucleotides, the CDR3 is TGTGCCAGCGGGACAGGGGAGAAAGCCGTTGATGGCTACACCTTC. This translates into CASGTGEKAVDGYTF.

This clonotype showed up many times. J is TRBJ1-2 and V is TRBV12-3 or TRBV12-4; D gene ambiguous. The CDR3 runs 13 residues. V was pared by 8 bases and J by 3 bases, with 13 bases between. This CDR3 is CASSPASYYGYTF. CDR3 DNA: TGTGCCAGCTCCCCGGCCAGTTACTATGGCTACACCTTC.

V usage is TRBV2 and J usage is TRBJ2-3; maybe TRBD1 (6 bases). The CDR3 loop spans 15 amino acids. Trimming pared 7 bases from V and 3 bases from J, leaving 17 bases between. Germline assignment: CDR1 SNHLY and CDR2 FYNNEI. The CDR3 protein is CASIQGSHLTDTQYF. The CDR3 nucleotides are TGTGCCAGCATTCAGGGGAGTCATTTAACAGATACGCAGTATTTT.

This chain uses TRBV29-1 with TRBJ2-7; D might be TRBD1 (6 bases). This CDR3 comprises 16 residues. Trimming took 4 bases from V and 0 from J, leaving 19 bases between them. Germline values: CDR1 SQVTM, CDR2 ANQGSEA. CDR3 bases: TGCAGCGTTGTACCGGTGGGCCAGGGGCACTCCTACGAGCAGTACTTC. As protein: CSVVPVGQGHSYEQYF.

J is TRBJ2-7 and V is TRBV19, with D perhaps matching TRBD1 (5 bases). Germline V CDR1 and CDR2: LNHDA, SQIVND (reference sequence). This CDR3 is built from 15 residues. V dropped 5 bases and J dropped 2 bases, with 16 bases sitting between them. The CDR3 reads CASSPVPIGAYEQYV. DNA of the CDR3: TGTGCCAGTAGTCCTGTTCCCATAGGGGCCTACGAGCAGTACGTC.

This clonotype was seen at least ten times. The chain has TRBV7-9 and TRBJ1-1; maybe TRBD1 (5 bases). Looked up from germline, CDR1 is SEHNR and CDR2 is FQNEAQ (reference sequence). CDR3 length equals 13 residues. The V end lost 1 base, the J end lost 7 bases, and 10 bases lay between the germline ends. The CDR3 spells CASSLGVGVEAFF. The CDR3 DNA is TGTGCCAGCAGCTTAGGGGTGGGGGTTGAAGCTTTCTTT.

The chain employs TRBV7-2 and TRBJ2-5; TRBD2 might be the D (6 bases). There are 16 residues in the CDR3. Per the germline V gene, CDR1 is SGHTA and CDR2 is FQGNSA. V lost 4 bases and J 2 bases, leaving 17 bases between the germline ends. In nucleotides, the CDR3 is TGTGCCAGCAGCTCGGGGGTGGGTTTACTTCAAGAGACCCAGTACTTC. Translating gives CASSSGVGLLQETQYF.

Ten or more counts support this clonotype. The chain couples TRBV15 to TRBJ2-3; the D is unclear. V lost 1 base and J 2 bases, leaving 4 bases between the germline ends. The CDR3 covers 13 residues. The germline V gene encodes CDR1 LNHNV and CDR2 YYDKDF (reference sequence). The CDR3 DNA follows: TGTGCCACCAGCAGAGCGCTCACAGATACGCAGTATTTT. Its protein product is CATSRALTDTQYF.

This clonotype was seen more than once but under ten times. The rearrangement uses TRBV6-5 and TRBJ2-5; 8 nucleotides align to TRBD2. The CDR3 has 14 amino acids. CDR1 is MNHEY and CDR2 is SVGAGI in the germline V gene. V was clipped by 2 bases and J by 6 bases; unmatched bases: 5. In DNA form, the CDR3 reads TGTGCCAGCAGTTACACCAAGCGGGGGCAGACCCAGTACTTC. Encoded protein: CASSYTKRGQTQYF.

This sequence joins TRBV19 and TRBJ2-1; no clear D. There are 15 residues in the CDR3. CDR1 LNHDA and CDR2 SQIVND come from the germline V gene (reference sequence). Trimming took 4 bases from V and 4 from J, leaving 14 bases between them. CDR3 region: CASSTVPILYNEQFF. The CDR3, as DNA: TGTGCCAGTAGTACCGTCCCGATTCTTTACAATGAGCAGTTCTTC.

This clonotype showed up just a few times. V is TRBV4-1 and J is TRBJ2-2; no definite D call. The CDR3 spans 15 residues. The germline V and J ends were trimmed by 8 bases and 2 bases, with 15 bases remaining between them. Germline loops: CDR1 MGHRA, CDR2 YSYEKL. CDR3 in amino acids: CASGKSGPNTGELFF. CDR3 nucleotide sequence: TGCGCCAGCGGAAAATCGGGCCCCAACACCGGGGAGCTGTTTTTT.

This clonotype came up many times. The chain combines TRBV7-9 with TRBJ1-4; no clear D. The V and J ends lost 5 bases and 8 bases respectively, with 15 bases between them. This CDR3 comprises 14 residues. Germline CDR1 is SEHNR and CDR2 is FQNEAQ (reference sequence). CDR3 nucleotide sequence: TGTGCCAGCAGCCAGACGGGGTTAGGGGAAAAACTGTTTTTT. It translates to CASSQTGLGEKLFF.

This clonotype was found many times. The chain carries TRBV6-2 or TRBV6-3 and TRBJ2-5, with D possibly TRBD2 on 6 matching bases. CDR1 MNHEY and CDR2 SVGEGT come from the germline V gene. V was cut by 2 bases and J by 5 bases, with 15 bases left in between. The CDR3 length is 15 residues. The chain's CDR3 is CASSYPWGDRETQYF. CDR3 bases: TGTGCCAGCAGTTACCCATGGGGGGATCGCGAGACCCAGTACTTC.

This clonotype has more than one count but fewer than ten. The genes are TRBV6-5 and TRBJ2-2; D not certain. Germline CDR1 is MNHEY and CDR2 is SVGAGI. The CDR3 loop spans 13 amino acids. V shed 7 bases and J shed 2 bases, with 8 bases lying between them. DNA of the CDR3: TGTGCCAGCACCTTGGGCAACACCGGGGAGCTGTTTTTT. Translating it yields CASTLGNTGELFF.

The V call is TRBV4-2, the J call TRBJ1-6; no clear D. Trimming removed 0 bases at V and 2 bases at J, with 8 bases between. There are 16 residues in the CDR3. The V gene's germline CDR1 is LGHNA and CDR2 YNFKEQ. CDR3 in DNA: TGTGCCAGCAGCCAAGATGCGGTTCCCTATAATTCACCCCTCCACTTT. Residues: CASSQDAVPYNSPLHF.

This clonotype was picked up many times. In nucleotides, the CDR3 is TGTGCCAGCAGCTCCCCAGGCAGATACAATGAGCAGTTCTTC. This translates into CASSSPGRYNEQFF. The chain joins TRBV7-2 to TRBJ2-1; D not resolved. CDR1 is SGHTA and CDR2 is FQGNSA in the germline V gene. The CDR3 loop spans 14 amino acids. The V and J ends lost 4 bases and 4 bases respectively, with 11 bases between them.

The rearrangement joins TRBV7-6 to TRBJ1-1; 8 bases match TRBD1. V gave up 8 bases and J gave up 8 bases; unmatched junction bases: 4. The CDR3 has 11 residues. Germline V gene sequence: CDR1 SGHVS, CDR2 FNYEAQ. CDR3 bases: TGTGCCAGCGGACAGGGACAGGAAGCTTTCTTT. As protein: CASGQGQEAFF.

This clonotype showed up many times. The chain recombines TRBV6-2 or TRBV6-3 with TRBJ2-7, with D possibly TRBD1 on 5 matching bases. Trimming cost V 4 bases and J 2 bases, with 9 bases left between them. Germline assignment: CDR1 MNHEY and CDR2 SVGEGT. The length of the CDR3 is 13 residues. The CDR3 DNA sequence: TGTGCCAGCAGTTGGACATGGACCTACGAGCAGTACTTC. This encodes CASSWTWTYEQYF.

In regard to this clonotype: With a much larger clone just one base away, this may be a read error. The chain employs TRBV9 and TRBJ2-3; perhaps TRBD2 as D (5 bases). The CDR3 spans 16 residues. Per germline, CDR1 SGDLS and CDR2 YYNGEE. DNA for the CDR3: TGTGCCATCAGCGTAGTGTCCTGGACTAGCACAGATACGCAGTATTTT. Translated: CAISVVSWTSTDTQYF.

V usage is TRBV11-3 and J usage is TRBJ2-3; possibly TRBD1 for D (5 bases). Trimming left V 5 bases short and J 1 base short, with 13 bases between. This CDR3 comprises 15 residues. Per the germline V gene, CDR1 is SGHNT and CDR2 is YENEEA. CDR3 bases: TGTGCCAGCAGCCCCCAGACAGCCGGCACAGATACGCAGTATTTT. This gives the protein CASSPQTAGTDTQYF.

This clonotype is labeled as medium-sized. The rearrangement joins TRBV10-1 to TRBJ2-7, with 9 bases identical to TRBD1. The CDR3 has 16 residues. J gave up 5 bases and V 2 bases, and 10 bases lay outside the gene matches. Germline V gene sequence: CDR1 WNHNN, CDR2 SYGVQD (reference sequence). CDR3 bases: TGCGCCAGCAGTGAGATCCGAGGGACAGGGTCCCACGAGCAGTACTTC. Translated: CASSEIRGTGSHEQYF.

This clonotype was observed many times. The chain has TRBV6-1 and TRBJ1-2, with unresolved D. CDR1 and CDR2 from the germline V gene are MNHNS and SASEGT. This CDR3 has 12 residues. V was trimmed by 3 bases and J by 4 bases, leaving 6 bases between them. The CDR3 protein is CASSEQIYGYTF. CDR3 nucleotide sequence: TGTGCCAGCAGTGAGCAAATCTATGGCTACACCTTC.

The V and J genes are TRBV6-2 or TRBV6-3 and TRBJ2-7; 15 nucleotides align to TRBD2. V trimming: 6 bases; J trimming: 3 bases; junction bases outside the gene matches: 6. CDR3 length equals 16 residues. Germline V gives CDR1 MNHEY, CDR2 SVGEGT. In nucleotides, the CDR3 is TGTGCCAGCAGCCCCGGGACTAGCGGGGGGTACTACGAGCAGTACGTC. Translated, it gives CASSPGTSGGYYEQYV.

This clonotype was detected a few times. The CDR3 DNA follows: TGTGCCAGCAGTTTATACCAGCGAAACAATGAGCAGTTCTTC. Encoded protein: CASSLYQRNNEQFF. This chain connects TRBV28 to TRBJ2-1; D ambiguous. Germline CDR1 is MDHEN and CDR2 is SYDVKM. The CDR3 has 14 amino acids. The ends were cut back, 1 base at V and 5 bases at J, with 9 bases in the middle. The complete variable domain, with remaining parts taken from reference TRBV28 and TRBJ2-1, reads DVKVTQSSRYLVKRTGEKVFLECVQDMDHENMFWYRQDPGLGLRLIYFSYDVKMKEKGDIPEGYSVSREKKERFSLILESASTNQTSMYLCASSLYQRNNEQFFGPGTRLTVL.